What follows are 13 T cell receptor beta chains derived from one specimen sequenced in a study of PD-1 blockade in classical Hodgkin lymphoma. Each and every patient relapsed after autologous stem cell transplantation, and patients got differing brentuximab vedotin exposure. Assay: immunoSEQ multiplex PCR; the TCRdb copy retains only in-frame clones and omits some. The data hold roughly 30,000 clones, with less than 90% observed a single time. The specimen comprised peripheral blood mononuclear cells (PBMCs), sampled before the second cycle of nivolumab. The origin of the receptors is a human donor with classical Hodgkin lymphoma.

This rearrangement joins TRBV6-6 to TRBJ2-3; D remains ambiguous. Trimming left V 5 bases short and J 5 bases short, with 14 bases between. This CDR3 has 14 residues. Germline V CDR1 and CDR2: MNHNY, SVGAGI (reference sequence). CDR3 loop: CASSRRDSGDTQYF. In DNA form, the CDR3 reads TGTGCCAGCAGTCGTAGGGATTCTGGAGATACGCAGTATTTT.

The gene calls are TRBV4-3 and TRBJ2-4; TRBD2 aligns across 9 bases. V gave up 0 bases and J gave up 5 bases; unmatched junction bases: 5. The germline V gene encodes CDR1 LGHNA and CDR2 YSLEER. The CDR3 covers 16 residues. DNA for the CDR3: TGCGCCAGCAGCCAAGATTGGGCTAGCGGGGAAAACATTCAGTACTTC. Protein sequence: CASSQDWASGENIQYF.

The rearrangement uses TRBV6-5 and TRBJ1-2, with a weak D call TRBD1 (6 bases). V dropped 6 bases and J dropped 4 bases, with 18 bases sitting between them. The CDR3 extends over 15 amino acids. Germline V gene lookup returns CDR1 MNHEY and CDR2 SVGAGI. The CDR3 reads CASRDSGDIGYGYTF. The CDR3 DNA reads TGTGCCAGCAGGGACAGCGGTGATATAGGCTATGGCTACACCTTC.

The rearrangement uses TRBV11-3 and TRBJ2-1, with D hard to call. Germline V lookup: CDR1 SGHNT, CDR2 YENEEA. The CDR3 has 13 residues. V shed 6 bases and J shed 5 bases, with 11 bases lying between them. The chain's CDR3 is CASSPVSDNEQFF. The CDR3 coding sequence is TGTGCCAGCAGTCCCGTTTCGGACAATGAGCAGTTCTTC.

The chain uses TRBV7-9 and TRBJ2-7, with D uncertain. Germline CDR1 SEHNR, CDR2 FQNEAQ (reference sequence). Trimming left V 2 bases short and J 5 bases short, with 7 bases between. CDR3 length: 12 residues. As DNA, the CDR3 is TGTGCCAGCAGCTTATTGAGTGACGAGCAGTACTTC. Translation gives CASSLLSDEQYF.

The chain recombines TRBV28 with TRBJ1-4, with a possible D match to TRBD1 (5 bases). Germline assignment: CDR1 MDHEN and CDR2 SYDVKM. V lost 6 bases and J 7 bases, leaving 12 bases between the germline ends. The CDR3 contains 13 residues. CDR3 nucleotide sequence: TGTGCCAGCAGGAAACCAGGGATTGAAAAACTGTTTTTT. It translates to CASRKPGIEKLFF.

This chain joins TRBV27 and TRBJ2-7; 13 nucleotides align to TRBD2. The CDR3 totals 15 residues. V was pared by 3 bases and J by 2 bases, with 1 base of the junction left unmatched. Looked up from germline, CDR1 is MNHEY and CDR2 is SMNVEV (reference sequence). The CDR3 sequence is CASSFGTSGAYEQYF. In DNA, the CDR3 is TGTGCCAGCAGTTTTGGGACTAGCGGGGCCTACGAGCAGTACTTC.

This sequence joins TRBV4-1 and TRBJ2-7, with D uncertain. The germline V and J ends were trimmed by 4 bases and 6 bases, with 19 bases remaining between them. This CDR3 spans 15 amino acids. Germline CDR1 reads MGHRA; CDR2 reads YSYEKL. The CDR3 nucleotides read TGCGCCAGCAGCCCACAATTCGGAGCAGGCGGCGAGCAGTACTTC. This sequence encodes CASSPQFGAGGEQYF.

The chain joins TRBV7-2 to TRBJ1-4; D remains unclear. V was pared by 6 bases and J by 3 bases, with 5 bases between. CDR1 and CDR2 (germline): SGHTA, FQGNSA. The CDR3 has 12 amino acids. CDR3 amino acids: CASRRANEKLFF. CDR3 DNA: TGTGCCAGCAGGAGGGCTAATGAAAAACTGTTTTTT.

There are a few counts of this clone. The V and J genes are TRBV7-9 and TRBJ2-7; D may be TRBD1 (5 bases). Trimming stripped 1 base from V and 2 bases from J, with 15 bases between. The germline V gene has CDR1 SEHNR and CDR2 FQNEAQ (reference sequence). The CDR3 contains 16 residues. CDR3 in DNA: TGTGCCAGCAGCTTAGGGGGTACCGGCAGGGCCTACGAGCAGTACTTC. It translates to CASSLGGTGRAYEQYF.

The chain joins TRBV7-2 to TRBJ2-7; TRBD2 matches 13 bases. Germline CDR1 SGHTA, CDR2 FQGNSA. The CDR3 has 16 residues. The V and J ends lost 0 bases and 5 bases, in that order; junction bases with no gene match: 4. CDR3 coding DNA: TGTGCCAGCAGCTTAGCGTGGACTAGCGGGAGTAACGAGCAGTACTTC. Amino acids: CASSLAWTSGSNEQYF.

This chain links TRBV5-1 with TRBJ1-2; possibly TRBD1 for D (5 bases). This CDR3 contains 15 residues. Trimming stripped 0 bases from V and 8 bases from J, with 17 bases between. The germline CDR1 and CDR2 sequences are SGHRS and YFSETQ. The CDR3 DNA is TGCGCCAGCAGCTTGGCCAGGGCGGCCGGGGGAGGCTACACCTTC. Amino acids: CASSLARAAGGGYTF.

This chain uses TRBV5-1 with TRBJ2-2; no definite D call. The germline gives CDR1 SGHRS, CDR2 YFSETQ. This CDR3 region has 13 residues. The V end was cut by 0 bases, the J end by 6 bases, with 6 bases between. In nucleotides, the CDR3 is TGCGCCAGCAGCTTGGCTGGGCCCGGGGAGCTGTTTTTT. Its protein product is CASSLAGPGELFF.